This T cell receptor (beta chain) was obtained from a study of T cell repertoires in cytomegalovirus infection. Study in general: Public TCR beta signatures indicated both CMV infection and matching HLA type. Whole-study results and caveats: There were HLA-C-restricted CMV-specific TCR beta clonotypes dominating the ex vivo response.

In regard to this clonotype: Antigen: not known.

TCRdb analysed the reads with MiXCR anew, one entry per CDR3 protein. The sample includes some 590,000 distinct CDR3 sequences, 40% of them seen just once. Germline V gives CDR1 LNHDA, CDR2 SQIVND (reference sequence). The germline V and J ends were trimmed by 6 bases and 5 bases, with 21 bases remaining between them. The CDR3 sequence is 16 residues long. The TCR was taken from a human donor in good health (CMV status not recorded). Some clones in this sample may be carry-over from other donors' samples. The chain combines TRBV19 with TRBJ2-3; possibly TRBD1 for D (6 bases). Sequencing was performed on cultured PBMCs, taken from culture after CMV antigen stimulation. The CDR3 DNA sequence: TGTGCCAGTAGCACGAAGAGGACAGCCCTAGGAGATACGCAGTATTTT. It is translated as CASSTKRTALGDTQYF.